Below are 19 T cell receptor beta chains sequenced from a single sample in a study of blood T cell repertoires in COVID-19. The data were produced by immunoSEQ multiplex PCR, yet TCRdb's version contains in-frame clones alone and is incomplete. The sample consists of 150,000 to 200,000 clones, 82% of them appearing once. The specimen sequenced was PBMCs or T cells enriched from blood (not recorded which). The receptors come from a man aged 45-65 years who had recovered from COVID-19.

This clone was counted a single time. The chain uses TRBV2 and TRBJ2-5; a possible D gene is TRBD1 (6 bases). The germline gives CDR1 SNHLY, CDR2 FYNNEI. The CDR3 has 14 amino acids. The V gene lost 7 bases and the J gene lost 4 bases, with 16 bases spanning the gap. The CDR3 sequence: CASTRWGRGETQYF. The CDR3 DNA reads TGTGCCAGCACCCGGTGGGGCAGGGGAGAGACCCAGTACTTC.

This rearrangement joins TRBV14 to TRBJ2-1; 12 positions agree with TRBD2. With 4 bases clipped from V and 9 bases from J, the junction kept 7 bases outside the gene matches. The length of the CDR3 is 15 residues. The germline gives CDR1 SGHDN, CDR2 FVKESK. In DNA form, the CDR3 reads TGTGCCAGCAGCCCGCGACTAGCGGGAGCTGGTGAGCAGTTCTTC. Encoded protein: CASSPRLAGAGEQFF. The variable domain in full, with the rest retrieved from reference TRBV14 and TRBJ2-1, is EAGVTQFPSHSVIEKGQTVTLRCDPISGHDNLYWYRRVMGKEIKFLLHFVKESKQDESGMPNNRFLAERTGGTYSTLKVQPAELEDSGVYFCASSPRLAGAGEQFFGPGTRLTVL.

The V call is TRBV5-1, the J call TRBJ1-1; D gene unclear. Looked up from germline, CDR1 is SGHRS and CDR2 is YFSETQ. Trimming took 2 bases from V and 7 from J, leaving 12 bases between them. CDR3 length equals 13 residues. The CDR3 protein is CASSLSPYGEAFF. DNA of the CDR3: TGCGCCAGCAGCTTATCCCCTTACGGTGAAGCTTTCTTT.

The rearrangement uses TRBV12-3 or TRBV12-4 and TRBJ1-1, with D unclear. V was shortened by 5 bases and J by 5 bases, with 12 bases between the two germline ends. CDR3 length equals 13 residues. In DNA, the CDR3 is TGTGCCAGCAGTCCCGGAGGGTGGACTGAAGCTTTCTTT. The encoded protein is CASSPGGWTEAFF.

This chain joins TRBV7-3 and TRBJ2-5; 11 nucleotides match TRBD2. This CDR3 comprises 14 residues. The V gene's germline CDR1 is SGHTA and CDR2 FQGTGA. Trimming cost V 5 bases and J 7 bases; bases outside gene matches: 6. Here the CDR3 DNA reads TGTGCCAGCAGCGCTAGCGGGGGGCCTGGGACCCAGTACTTC. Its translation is CASSASGGPGTQYF.

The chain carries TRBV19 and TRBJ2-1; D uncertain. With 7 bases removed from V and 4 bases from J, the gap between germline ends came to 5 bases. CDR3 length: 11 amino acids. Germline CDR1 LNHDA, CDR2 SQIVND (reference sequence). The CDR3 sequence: CASNQYNEQFF. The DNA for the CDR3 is TGTGCCAGTAATCAATACAATGAGCAGTTCTTC.

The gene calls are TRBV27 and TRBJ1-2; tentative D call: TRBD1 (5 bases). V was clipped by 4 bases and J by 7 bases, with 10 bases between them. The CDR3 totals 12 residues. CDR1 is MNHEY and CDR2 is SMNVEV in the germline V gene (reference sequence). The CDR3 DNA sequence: TGTGCCAGCAGTTCCACAGGCTTTGGCTACACCTTC. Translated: CASSSTGFGYTF.

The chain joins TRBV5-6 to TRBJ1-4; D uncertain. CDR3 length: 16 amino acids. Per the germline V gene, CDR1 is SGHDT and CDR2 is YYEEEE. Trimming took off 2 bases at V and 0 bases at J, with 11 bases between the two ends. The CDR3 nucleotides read TGTGCCAGCAGCTTAAATGTGGCAACAACTAATGAAAAACTGTTTTTT. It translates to CASSLNVATTNEKLFF.

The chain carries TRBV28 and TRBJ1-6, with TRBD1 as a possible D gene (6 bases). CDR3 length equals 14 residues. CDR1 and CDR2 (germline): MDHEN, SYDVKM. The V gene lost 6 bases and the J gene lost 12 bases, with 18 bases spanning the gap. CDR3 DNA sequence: TGTGCCAGCAGCCAACCGGGACACGGTTTACCCCTCCACTTT. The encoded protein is CASSQPGHGLPLHF. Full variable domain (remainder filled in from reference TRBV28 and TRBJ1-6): DVKVTQSSRYLVKRTGEKVFLECVQDMDHENMFWYRQDPGLGLRLIYFSYDVKMKEKGDIPEGYSVSREKKERFSLILESASTNQTSMYLCASSQPGHGLPLHFGNGTRLTVT.

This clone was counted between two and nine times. CDR3: CATSESTGAGTGELFF. As DNA, the CDR3 is TGTGCCACCTCCGAATCGACAGGGGCGGGTACCGGGGAGCTGTTTTTT. The rearrangement links TRBV10-3 to TRBJ2-2; TRBD1 aligns across 8 bases. This CDR3 has 16 amino acids. Per the germline V gene, CDR1 is ENHRY and CDR2 is SYGVKD. V lost 10 bases and J lost 5; bases outside the gene matches: 15.

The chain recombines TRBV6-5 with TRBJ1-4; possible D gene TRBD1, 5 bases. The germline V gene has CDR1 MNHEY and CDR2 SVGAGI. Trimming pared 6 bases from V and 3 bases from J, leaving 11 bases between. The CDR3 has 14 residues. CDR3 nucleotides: TGTGCCAGCAGACCAGACAGTGCTAATGAAAAACTGTTTTTT. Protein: CASRPDSANEKLFF.

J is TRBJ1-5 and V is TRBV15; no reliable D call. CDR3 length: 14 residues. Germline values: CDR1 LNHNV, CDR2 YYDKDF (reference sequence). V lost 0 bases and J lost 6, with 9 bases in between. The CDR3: CATSRDRDGQPQHF. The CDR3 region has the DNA TGTGCCACCAGCAGAGATCGGGATGGTCAGCCCCAGCATTTT.

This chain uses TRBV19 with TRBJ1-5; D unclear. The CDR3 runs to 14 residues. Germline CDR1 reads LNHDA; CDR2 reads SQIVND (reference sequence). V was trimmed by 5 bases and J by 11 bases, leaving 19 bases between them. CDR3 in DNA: TGTGCCAGTAGTCAAGACCTGAATTCGGGAACCCAGCATTTT. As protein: CASSQDLNSGTQHF.

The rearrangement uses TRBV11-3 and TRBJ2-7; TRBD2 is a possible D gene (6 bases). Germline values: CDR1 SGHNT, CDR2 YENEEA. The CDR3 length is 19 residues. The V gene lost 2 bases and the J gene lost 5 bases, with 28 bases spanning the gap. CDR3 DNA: TGTGCCAGCAGCTTAATCACGCCTTTGCTGCCCGGGAGCTTAAACGAGCAGTACTTC. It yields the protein CASSLITPLLPGSLNEQYF.

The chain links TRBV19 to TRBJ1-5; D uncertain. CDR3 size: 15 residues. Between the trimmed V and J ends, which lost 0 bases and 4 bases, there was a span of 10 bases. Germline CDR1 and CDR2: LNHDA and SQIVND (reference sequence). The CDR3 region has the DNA TGTGCCAGTAGTATAGATCTGAGGCCAAATCAGCCCCAGCATTTT. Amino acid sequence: CASSIDLRPNQPQHF. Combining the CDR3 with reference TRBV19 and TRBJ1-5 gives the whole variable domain DGGITQSPKYLFRKEGQNVTLSCEQNLNHDAMYWYRQDPGQGLRLIYYSQIVNDFQKGDIAEGYSVSREKKESFPLTVTSAQKNPTAFYLCASSIDLRPNQPQHFGDGTRLSIL.

CDR3: CASSPYRNEQFF. CDR3 bases: TGCGCCAGCAGCCCCTACAGAAATGAGCAGTTCTTC. The chain combines TRBV5-1 with TRBJ2-1; D not resolved. V lost 4 bases to trimming and J lost 7 bases, with 9 bases between them. Looked up from germline, CDR1 is SGHRS and CDR2 is YFSETQ. This CDR3 comprises 12 residues.

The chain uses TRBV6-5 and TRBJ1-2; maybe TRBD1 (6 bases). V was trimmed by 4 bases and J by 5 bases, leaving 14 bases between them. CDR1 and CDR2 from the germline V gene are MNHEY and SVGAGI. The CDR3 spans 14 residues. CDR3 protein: CASSLQGGGYGYTF. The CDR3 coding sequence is TGTGCCAGCAGTTTACAGGGAGGGGGGTATGGCTACACCTTC.

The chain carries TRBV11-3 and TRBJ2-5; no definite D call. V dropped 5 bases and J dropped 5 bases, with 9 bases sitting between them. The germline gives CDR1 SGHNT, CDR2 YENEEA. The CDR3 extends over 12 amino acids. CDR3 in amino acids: CASSRGRETQYF. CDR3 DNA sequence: TGTGCCAGCAGCAGAGGTCGCGAGACCCAGTACTTC.

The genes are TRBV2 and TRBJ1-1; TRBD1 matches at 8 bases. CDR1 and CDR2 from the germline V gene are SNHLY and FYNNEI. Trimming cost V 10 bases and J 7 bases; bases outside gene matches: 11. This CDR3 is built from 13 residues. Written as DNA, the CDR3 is TGTGCCACTCAAGGACAGGGCGGGATTGAAGCTTTCTTT. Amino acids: CATQGQGGIEAFF.